This TCR beta chain was recorded in a study of blood T cell repertoires in COVID-19. Data came from immunoSEQ multiplex PCR; TCRdb stores just in-frame clones and leaves some out. The sample consists of under 300,000 clones, about nine tenths of them appearing once. Germline V CDR1 and CDR2: MGHRA, YSYEKL. The CDR3 is 15 amino acids. With 1 base removed from V and 3 bases from J, the gap between germline ends came to 12 bases. The TCR was taken from a woman aged 25 to 39 with COVID-19, enrolled during active disease. The sequencing input was peripheral blood. The rearrangement uses TRBV4-1 and TRBJ1-2; the D is unclear. The CDR3 protein is CASSQASPGDYGYTF. CDR3 bases: TGCGCCAGCAGCCAAGCTAGTCCCGGGGACTATGGCTACACCTTC.